A single sample is the source of the 27 T cell receptor beta chains below, sequenced in a study of CD8+ T cells in alopecia areata. RNA extraction was followed by reverse transcription into cDNA, which acted as the sequencing template. Measured with immunoSEQ multiplex PCR; TCRdb has only the in-frame clones, and not every one. The sample consists of 130,000 to 150,000 clones, approximately 50% of them appearing once. Sequences were derived from CD4+ T cells sorted from blood, sampled at week 0. These receptors all stem from a human donor with alopecia areata.

This clone has only a few counts. V and J are TRBV5-6 and TRBJ2-7, with 11 bases that match TRBD2. The V segment lost 5 bases and the J segment 5 bases; nucleotides outside the gene matches: 9. Germline V gene lookup returns CDR1 SGHDT and CDR2 YYEEEE. The CDR3 consists of 15 residues. The CDR3, as DNA: TGTGCCAGCAGTCCACCGACTAGCGGGACTCACGAGCAGTACTTC. Its translation is CASSPPTSGTHEQYF.

This clone was counted between two and nine times. The CDR3 reads CASSLVAGDGNQPQHF. The CDR3 nucleotides read TGCGCCAGCAGCTTGGTGGCAGGGGATGGCAATCAGCCCCAGCATTTT. This chain joins TRBV5-1 and TRBJ1-5; the D gene is possibly TRBD1 (6 bases). The V end was cut by 0 bases, the J end by 2 bases, with 12 bases between. The CDR3 extends over 16 amino acids. Germline assignment: CDR1 SGHRS and CDR2 YFSETQ.

The J gene is TRBJ2-7, the V gene TRBV9; 8 positions match TRBD1. The CDR3 contains 16 residues. Germline trimming cut 0 bases from V and 3 bases from J; bases unmatched to any gene: 8. The germline V gene has CDR1 SGDLS and CDR2 YYNGEE. The CDR3 nucleotides read TGTGCCAGCAGCGTAGGTGGTGGCGGGACAGGCTACGAGCAGTACTTC. This sequence encodes CASSVGGGGTGYEQYF. The whole variable domain, filled in from reference TRBV9 and TRBJ2-7, reads DSGVTQTPKHLITATGQRVTLRCSPRSGDLSVYWYQQSLDQGLQFLIQYYNGEERAKGNILERFSAQQFPDLHSELNLSSLELGDSALYFCASSVGGGGTGYEQYFGPGTRLTVT.

The chain links TRBV7-2 to TRBJ2-7, with TRBD2 identical over 7 bases. V was pared by 0 bases and J by 5 bases, with 10 bases of the junction left unmatched. The CDR3 is made up of 16 amino acids. Germline V lookup: CDR1 SGHTA, CDR2 FQGNSA. The CDR3 reads CASSLAGTTPSNEQYF. The CDR3 DNA reads as TGTGCCAGCAGCTTAGCCGGGACTACTCCTTCCAACGAGCAGTACTTC.

The chain joins TRBV9 to TRBJ2-2; D unresolved. From germline, CDR1 is SGDLS and CDR2 YYNGEE. The V and J ends lost 4 bases and 9 bases respectively, with 19 bases between them. This CDR3 spans 15 amino acids. Here the CDR3 DNA reads TGTGCCAGCAGCCCCCTAGAGTCCTACCTAAGGGAGCTGTTTTTT. This codes for CASSPLESYLRELFF.

This clone has a handful of counts. The CDR3 reads CAWSGQANEKLFF. CDR3 in DNA: TGTGCCTGGAGTGGACAGGCTAATGAAAAACTGTTTTTT. V is TRBV30 and J is TRBJ1-4; D is perhaps TRBD1 (6 bases). There are 13 residues in the CDR3. Germline lookup yields CDR1 GTSNPN and CDR2 SVGIG (reference sequence). The V end lost 1 base, the J end lost 3 bases, and 6 bases lay between the germline ends.

The rearrangement links TRBV15 to TRBJ2-1, with TRBD2 identical over 10 bases. This CDR3 contains 15 residues. Germline V gene lookup returns CDR1 LNHNV and CDR2 YYDKDF (reference sequence). V shed 1 base and J 9 bases; nucleotides not matched to a gene: 6. The CDR3 is CATSRGLAGKGEQFF. The DNA of the CDR3 is TGTGCCACCAGCAGAGGACTAGCGGGTAAGGGTGAGCAGTTCTTC.

The rearrangement uses TRBV2 and TRBJ1-5; D unclear. V shed 3 bases and J shed 7 bases, with 13 bases lying between them. The CDR3 is 14 amino acids. Germline V gene lookup returns CDR1 SNHLY and CDR2 FYNNEI. CDR3 sequence (DNA): TGTGCCAGCAGTGAGGTGAAGGGTCGGCAGCCCCAGCATTTT. Its translation: CASSEVKGRQPQHF. Supplemented by reference TRBV2 and TRBJ1-5, the full variable domain reads EPEVTQTPSHQVTQMGQEVILRCVPISNHLYFYWYRQILGQKVEFLVSFYNNEISEKSEIFDDQFSVERPDGSNFTLKIRSTKLEDSAMYFCASSEVKGRQPQHFGDGTRLSIL.

This chain links TRBV25-1 with TRBJ1-1, with D hard to call. This CDR3 contains 13 residues. Germline CDR1 MGHDK, CDR2 SYGVNS. The CDR3 coding sequence is TGTGTCACCCGGCCCCCCGGAGGCACTGAAGCTTTCTTT. Translating gives CVTRPPGGTEAFF.

The rearrangement uses TRBV18 and TRBJ1-1; D might be TRBD1 (5 bases). With 6 bases removed from V and 0 bases from J, the gap between germline ends came to 8 bases. CDR1 is KGHSH, CDR2 LQKENI, per germline. This CDR3 is 13 amino acids long. In DNA, the CDR3 is TGTGCCAGCTCCGACAGCCTGAACACTGAAGCTTTCTTT. Translated: CASSDSLNTEAFF.

This sequence joins TRBV15 and TRBJ1-3; weak D call: TRBD1 (5 bases). Germline V gene data show CDR1 as LNHNV and CDR2 as YYDKDF (reference sequence). The CDR3 covers 13 residues. The V gene lost 5 bases and the J gene lost 4 bases, with 9 bases spanning the gap. The CDR3: CATSRRDGNTIYF. Written as DNA, the CDR3 is TGTGCCACCAGCCGCAGGGACGGAAACACCATATATTTT. Full variable domain (outside the CDR3, taken from reference TRBV15 and TRBJ1-3): DAMVIQNPRYQVTQFGKPVTLSCSQTLNHNVMYWYQQKSSQAPKLLFHYYDKDFNNEADTPDNFQSRRPNTSFCFLDIRSPGLGDTAMYLCATSRRDGNTIYFGEGSWLTVV.

The CDR3 nucleotides read TGTGCCAGCTCACCATGGCAGGGCGGATACACTGAAGCTTTCTTT. Encoded protein: CASSPWQGGYTEAFF. The chain links TRBV18 to TRBJ1-1; tentative D call: TRBD1 (5 bases). The V end lost 2 bases, the J end lost 3 bases, and 13 bases lay between the germline ends. The germline V gene has CDR1 KGHSH and CDR2 LQKENI. The CDR3 consists of 15 residues.

This clone was observed a few times. This chain joins TRBV10-3 and TRBJ2-3; no reliable D call. V was trimmed by 8 bases and J by 5 bases, leaving 5 bases between them. This CDR3 contains 10 residues. The germline CDR1 and CDR2 sequences are ENHRY and SYGVKD. The CDR3 coding sequence is TGTGCCATCGGAGAAGATACGCAGTATTTT. Protein product: CAIGEDTQYF.

This clone has a handful of counts. The chain joins TRBV5-1 to TRBJ1-1; D may be TRBD1 (5 bases). Trimming removed 3 bases from V and 6 bases from J, with 12 bases in between. The CDR3 is 13 amino acids. The V gene's germline CDR1 is SGHRS and CDR2 YFSETQ. CDR3 sequence (DNA): TGCGCCAGCAGCTACCCAGGGTATTCTGAAGCTTTCTTT. Translating gives CASSYPGYSEAFF.

The V call is TRBV15, the J call TRBJ2-7, with TRBD2 as a possible D gene (5 bases). The CDR3 is 13 amino acids. Germline assignment: CDR1 LNHNV and CDR2 YYDKDF (reference sequence). Trimming cost V 0 bases and J 3 bases, with 6 bases left between them. In nucleotides, the CDR3 is TGTGCCACCAGCAGAGATGAGGGCTACGAGCAGTACTTC. Protein sequence: CATSRDEGYEQYF. The complete variable domain, with remaining parts taken from reference TRBV15 and TRBJ2-7, reads DAMVIQNPRYQVTQFGKPVTLSCSQTLNHNVMYWYQQKSSQAPKLLFHYYDKDFNNEADTPDNFQSRRPNTSFCFLDIRSPGLGDTAMYLCATSRDEGYEQYFGPGTRLTVT.

This clone has only one observation. The chain couples TRBV29-1 to TRBJ2-3; D is perhaps TRBD2 (5 bases). Trimming took 4 bases from V and 1 from J, leaving 12 bases between them. The V gene's germline CDR1 is SQVTM and CDR2 ANQGSEA. The CDR3 loop spans 14 amino acids. The CDR3 is CSVVDGGGTDTQYF. As DNA, the CDR3 is TGCAGCGTTGTAGACGGAGGAGGCACAGATACGCAGTATTTT.

V usage is TRBV7-9 and J usage is TRBJ2-1, with D unclear. The CDR3 has 11 amino acids. Germline values: CDR1 SEHNR, CDR2 FQNEAQ (reference sequence). The V end was cut by 8 bases, the J end by 5 bases, with 7 bases between. The CDR3 spells CASAPHNEQFF. CDR3 in DNA: TGTGCCAGCGCCCCCCACAATGAGCAGTTCTTC.

The genes are TRBV20-1 and TRBJ2-1; no reliable D call. CDR3 length equals 11 residues. Germline CDR1 is DFQATT and CDR2 is SNEGSKA (reference sequence). Between the trimmed V and J ends, which lost 2 bases and 8 bases, there was a span of 7 bases. Written as DNA, the CDR3 is TGCAGTGCTAGACCTAGGGATGAGCAGTTCTTC. It encodes CSARPRDEQFF.

This chain joins TRBV10-3 and TRBJ2-3; 9 nucleotides agree with TRBD1. Unmatched junction bases numbered 1, after V lost 2 bases and J lost 1 base. Germline lookup yields CDR1 ENHRY and CDR2 SYGVKD. The CDR3 extends over 15 amino acids. The CDR3 spells CAISEGDRGTDTQYF. The CDR3 region has the DNA TGTGCCATCAGTGAGGGGGACAGGGGCACAGATACGCAGTATTTT.

This clone was detected a few times. V and J are TRBV28 and TRBJ2-1, with 12 positions matching TRBD2. Germline-derived CDR1 and CDR2 are MDHEN and SYDVKM. V shed 6 bases, J shed 7 bases, and the junction held 10 bases outside the gene matches. There are 16 residues in the CDR3. The CDR3 region has the DNA TGTGCCAGCAGGCGGACTAGCGGGATCCCTACAAATGAGCAGTTCTTC. It codes for CASRRTSGIPTNEQFF.

The chain uses TRBV6-6 and TRBJ1-4, with D unclear. The CDR3 consists of 14 residues. CDR1 and CDR2 from the germline V gene are MNHNY and SVGAGI (reference sequence). V lost 8 bases, J lost 8 bases, and 18 bases lay in between. As DNA, the CDR3 is TGTGCCAGCGGACTACGGTTGGGTTTGGAAAAACTGTTTTTT. Protein sequence: CASGLRLGLEKLFF.

This clone showed up just a few times. The rearrangement uses TRBV29-1 and TRBJ2-3; D remains ambiguous. Trimming removed 8 bases from V and 6 bases from J, with 18 bases in between. The CDR3 runs 13 residues. Looked up from germline, CDR1 is SQVTM and CDR2 is ANQGSEA. This chain's CDR3 is CSQTGHSVDTQYF. The CDR3 DNA reads TGCAGCCAAACCGGCCATTCCGTGGATACGCAGTATTTT.

V and J are TRBV29-1 and TRBJ2-3; 8 bases align to TRBD1. The V segment lost 6 bases and the J segment 4 bases; nucleotides outside the gene matches: 9. Germline CDR1 reads SQVTM; CDR2 reads ANQGSEA. The length of the CDR3 is 14 residues. The CDR3 DNA follows: TGCAGCGTCCGACAGGGGATTGGGGCAGATACGCAGTATTTT. Its translation: CSVRQGIGADTQYF.

The CDR3, as DNA: TGTGCCAGCAGTTACGGGAGTGGGACCGCGGCTACGCAGTATTTT. Its translation: CASSYGSGTAATQYF. V gene TRBV6-5 combines with J gene TRBJ2-3, with D perhaps TRBD1 or TRBD2 (5 bases each). The CDR3 spans 15 residues. V was clipped by 2 bases and J by 8 bases, with 17 bases between them. Germline values: CDR1 MNHEY, CDR2 SVGAGI.

The CDR3 DNA reads as TGTGCCAGCAGCCCGGGGTGGGGGACCCAGTACTTC. Translated: CASSPGWGTQYF. The J gene is TRBJ2-5, the V gene TRBV5-6; possible D gene TRBD2, 5 bases. Per germline, CDR1 SGHDT and CDR2 YYEEEE. Between the trimmed V and J ends, which lost 4 bases and 7 bases, there was a span of 11 bases. This CDR3 comprises 12 residues.

This chain uses TRBV5-4 with TRBJ2-1, with a weak D call TRBD2 (5 bases). Germline assignment: CDR1 SGHNT and CDR2 YYREEE (reference sequence). The CDR3 covers 14 residues. Between the trimmed V and J ends, which lost 2 bases and 3 bases, there was a span of 9 bases. This chain's CDR3 is CASSFNRGYNEQFF. The CDR3 bases are TGTGCCAGCAGCTTTAATCGGGGCTACAATGAGCAGTTCTTC.

The rearrangement uses TRBV7-2 and TRBJ2-5; 10 nucleotides line up with TRBD2. Trimming cost V 5 bases and J 9 bases; bases outside gene matches: 15. CDR3 length: 16 residues. Germline CDR1 SGHTA, CDR2 FQGNSA. CDR3 protein: CASSPPRAGGMRPQYF. For the CDR3, the DNA is TGTGCCAGCAGCCCCCCGCGAGCGGGAGGGATGAGACCCCAGTACTTC.